Following are 11 T cell receptor beta chains from one sample sequenced in a study of cytomegalovirus exposure and HLA in healthy donors. The primer mix had 60 Vbeta and 13 Jbeta primers. Only in-frame clones appear in the TCRdb table, and some are missing; sequencing was by immunoSEQ multiplex PCR. This sample carries over 110,000 clones, under 90% of them seen once, and the ten largest clones take 2.5%. Sequences were obtained from PBMCs. The receptors come from a male donor in good health and CMV-seronegative.

The gene calls are TRBV28 and TRBJ1-5; maybe TRBD1 (5 bases). V was clipped by 2 bases and J by 4 bases, with 9 bases between them. The V gene's germline CDR1 is MDHEN and CDR2 SYDVKM. The CDR3 totals 14 residues. The CDR3 bases are TGTGCCAGCAGTTTACGGCAGGGTAATCAGCCCCAGCATTTT. Amino acid sequence: CASSLRQGNQPQHF.

The table lists this clone with a few counts. The J gene is TRBJ2-1, the V gene TRBV7-2; perhaps TRBD1 as D (6 bases). Germline V gene lookup returns CDR1 SGHTA and CDR2 FQGNSA. The CDR3 extends over 13 amino acids. Trimming shortened V by 8 bases and J by 5 bases, and 13 bases separated the two germline ends. The CDR3 DNA sequence: TGTGCCAGCTCGACAGGCTACAACAATGAGCAGTTCTTC. Residues: CASSTGYNNEQFF.

The genes are TRBV7-9 and TRBJ2-5; 7 bases are shared with TRBD1. The CDR3 has 16 residues. Germline values: CDR1 SEHNR, CDR2 FQNEAQ (reference sequence). Trimming took 5 bases from V and 3 from J; bases not matched to a gene: 12. The CDR3 coding sequence is TGTGCCAGCAGCACAAACCGGGACAGCAAGGAAGAGACCCAGTACTTC. Protein sequence: CASSTNRDSKEETQYF.

The V gene is TRBV19, the J gene TRBJ1-2; D ambiguous. Germline-derived CDR1 and CDR2 are LNHDA and SQIVND (reference sequence). Trimming left V 5 bases short and J 4 bases short, with 14 bases between. The CDR3 consists of 14 residues. CDR3: CASSVAEDRYGYTF. The CDR3 DNA sequence: TGTGCCAGTAGTGTCGCGGAGGACCGCTATGGCTACACCTTC.

V and J are TRBV5-1 and TRBJ2-1; 7 bases agree with TRBD1. Germline assignment: CDR1 SGHRS and CDR2 YFSETQ. V was clipped by 0 bases and J by 9 bases; unmatched bases: 12. The CDR3 is 16 amino acids. In DNA, the CDR3 is TGCGCCAGCAGCTTGGGGGTGACAGGGCTTTACGGTGAGCAGTTCTTC. It codes for CASSLGVTGLYGEQFF.

V is TRBV9 and J is TRBJ2-1; 9 positions agree with TRBD2. The CDR3 loop spans 15 amino acids. The V segment lost 4 bases and the J segment 0 bases; nucleotides outside the gene matches: 2. The germline V gene has CDR1 SGDLS and CDR2 YYNGEE. CDR3: CASSPSGASYNEQFF. CDR3 sequence (DNA): TGTGCCAGCAGCCCTAGCGGGGCCTCCTACAATGAGCAGTTCTTC.

The rearrangement joins TRBV21-1 to TRBJ1-2; the table's D call, TRBD1, has no DNA check behind it. TRBV21-1 is recorded as a pseudogene. The CDR3 has 12 amino acids. CDR3 coding DNA: TGTGCCAGCACTACCAGGGCAGATGGCTACACCTTC. Translated, it gives CASTTRADGYTF.

Only a few counts were recorded for this clone. This chain's CDR3 is CASSYHGGSSYEQYF. The CDR3 nucleotides read TGTGCCAGCAGTTACCACGGGGGTAGCTCCTACGAGCAGTACTTC. J is TRBJ2-7 and V is TRBV6-5; D is perhaps TRBD2 (6 bases). Trimming pared 2 bases from V and 0 bases from J, leaving 11 bases between. The CDR3 is 15 residues long. In germline, CDR1 is MNHEY, CDR2 SVGAGI.

The CDR3 DNA reads as TGTGCCACCAGCAGAGATCCAATTGCGGGATTTGAGAACACCGGGGAGCTGTTTTTT. It yields the protein CATSRDPIAGFENTGELFF. This chain joins TRBV15 and TRBJ2-2, with D perhaps matching TRBD2 (6 bases). Germline values: CDR1 LNHNV, CDR2 YYDKDF (reference sequence). Trimming cost V 0 bases and J 1 base, with 18 bases left between them. The CDR3 contains 19 residues.

The chain employs TRBV27 and TRBJ1-2; D uncertain. CDR1 is MNHEY and CDR2 is SMNVEV in the germline V gene (reference sequence). The ends were cut back, 3 bases at V and 8 bases at J, with 19 bases in the middle. The CDR3 is made up of 15 amino acids. The DNA for the CDR3 is TGTGCCAGCAGTTTCTTGGAGGGCTCCTGGAACGGCTACACCTTC. As protein: CASSFLEGSWNGYTF.

V is TRBV5-1 and J is TRBJ2-6, with D perhaps matching TRBD1 (6 bases). Trimming took 4 bases from V and 2 from J, leaving 10 bases between them. Germline CDR1 SGHRS, CDR2 YFSETQ. The CDR3 is made up of 15 amino acids. CDR3: CASSDSGAGANVLTF. The CDR3, as DNA: TGCGCCAGCAGCGACTCAGGGGCTGGGGCCAACGTCCTGACTTTC.